The 2 T cell receptor beta chains below were found in one sample sequenced in a study of blood T cell repertoires in COVID-19. The assay was immunoSEQ multiplex PCR, and TCRdb's table has in-frame clones only and misses some. The data show some 100,000 clones, with 75% to 90% seen just once and 1.5% held by the top ten. The sequenced material came from peripheral blood. The receptors were sampled from a human donor with active COVID-19. The donor label of this sample is uncertain.

The V call is TRBV10-3, the J call TRBJ2-1, with 10 nucleotides matching TRBD2. The V gene's germline CDR1 is ENHRY and CDR2 SYGVKD. The CDR3 is made up of 15 amino acids. The V segment lost 5 bases and the J segment 7 bases; nucleotides outside the gene matches: 8. The CDR3 loop is CAISYGLADGNEQFF. CDR3 in DNA: TGTGCCATCAGTTACGGACTAGCGGATGGGAATGAGCAGTTCTTC.

The rearrangement uses TRBV6-2 or TRBV6-3 and TRBJ2-7; 7 bases align to TRBD1. Germline loops: CDR1 MNHEY, CDR2 SVGEGT. Losses at the gene ends were 5 bases for V and 0 bases for J; bases not matched to a gene: 13. CDR3 size: 17 residues. The CDR3 nucleotides are TGTGCCAGCAGTCAGATCACAGGGGCCGTTAACTCCTACGAGCAGTACTTC. Translation: CASSQITGAVNSYEQYF.